Shown below are 5 T cell receptor beta chains from a single sample sequenced in a study of CD4 T cells in relation to SARS-CoV-2 and coronaviruses. Method: immunoSEQ multiplex PCR; TCRdb's copy keeps in-frame clones and lacks some. Here the sample spans about 68,000 clones, over 90% being singletons. CD4+ T cells from unexposed donors were obtained before the COVID-19 pandemic (2011-2018). The sequenced material came from naive CD4+ T cells from PBMCs. Subset here: naive CD4+ T cells isolated by negative enrichment. These receptors were obtained from a human donor in good health.

The rearrangement joins TRBV3-1 (or the pseudogene TRBV3-2) to TRBJ2-1; a weak D match, TRBD2 (5 bases). The V gene's germline CDR1 is LGHDT and CDR2 YNNKEL (reference sequence). The V end was cut by 0 bases, the J end by 7 bases, with 13 bases between. CDR3 size: 15 residues. The CDR3 spells CASSQDRGVWNEQFF. The CDR3 DNA follows: TGTGCCAGCAGCCAAGATCGGGGAGTATGGAATGAGCAGTTCTTC.

The chain couples TRBV5-1 to TRBJ2-7; D might be TRBD2 (6 bases). CDR1 SGHRS and CDR2 YFSETQ come from the germline V gene. The CDR3 extends over 13 amino acids. Trimming cost V 2 bases and J 6 bases, with 12 bases left between them. DNA for the CDR3: TGCGCCAGCAGCTTAACCGGAGGGTTCGAGCAGTACTTC. Translating it yields CASSLTGGFEQYF.

The chain recombines TRBV3-1 (or the pseudogene TRBV3-2) with TRBJ2-5; D possibly matches TRBD1 or TRBD2 (5 bases each). This CDR3 is 13 amino acids long. V was clipped by 2 bases and J by 9 bases, with 13 bases between them. Germline CDR1 and CDR2: LGHDT and YNNKEL (reference sequence). The CDR3 sequence: CASSQNGMGAQYF. The CDR3 DNA reads as TGTGCCAGCAGCCAAAACGGGATGGGGGCCCAGTACTTC.

A few counts support this clone. The chain joins TRBV27 to TRBJ1-2, with D uncertain. The CDR3 length is 13 residues. Trimming stripped 3 bases from V and 4 bases from J, with 9 bases between. CDR1 is MNHEY and CDR2 is SMNVEV in the germline V gene (reference sequence). This CDR3 is CASSFGELYGYTF. In DNA, the CDR3 is TGTGCCAGCAGTTTTGGAGAGCTCTATGGCTACACCTTC.

Only one count was recorded for this clone. The gene calls are TRBV19 and TRBJ1-2; no definite D call. The CDR3 spans 16 residues. V lost 7 bases to trimming and J lost 2 bases, with 20 bases between them. The germline CDR1 and CDR2 sequences are LNHDA and SQIVND (reference sequence). The CDR3 region is CASTDQPETLNYGYTF. DNA of the CDR3: TGTGCCAGTACCGACCAGCCCGAGACACTGAACTATGGCTACACCTTC.